This entry describes one TCR beta chain. The antigen remains undetermined. This CDR3 comprises 17 residues. V dropped 2 bases and J dropped 6 bases, with 25 bases sitting between them. Germline V lookup: CDR1 GTSNPN, CDR2 SVGIG (reference sequence). This entry is derived from a study of cytomegalovirus exposure and HLA in healthy donors. Sequenced by immunoSEQ multiplex PCR; TCRdb stores in-frame clones only, minus some. Of about 220,000 clones detected, over 70% appear once; the ten largest clones hold roughly an eighth. Study outcomes and limitations: Subsequent analysis showed first-cohort TCR clusters tending to co-occur in some 120 validation repertoires.

The receptor was derived from a woman younger than 45 in good health and CMV-seropositive. Material for sequencing was PBMCs. The chain has TRBV30 and TRBJ1-2; TRBD1 might be the D (5 bases). The CDR3 protein is CAWSSTRTRLLRDGYTF. CDR3 in DNA: TGTGCCTGGAGTTCGACCCGGACACGGCTCCTTCGGGATGGCTACACCTTC.